This T cell receptor beta chain was obtained from a study of T cells in Graves' hyperthyroidism and ophthalmopathy. Whole-study findings and limits: Blood held most thyroid clonotypes expanded above 0.001 frequency.

It was RNA transcripts that yielded the amplified TCR beta CDR3 regions. In the first-round RT-PCR of the TCR CDR3, the HTBI primer set was used. From the multiplex PCR reads, TCRdb called clonotypes with MiXCR, one entry per CDR3 protein. The repertoire holds around 620,000 distinct CDR3 sequences, 15% to 20% seen once, with 3.8% in the top ten. The CDR3 consists of 17 residues. Trimming took 1 base from V and 0 from J, leaving 13 bases between them. Germline assignment: CDR1 SEHNR and CDR2 FQNEAQ (reference sequence). This clonotype has a count of ten or more. The antigen is not known. Diagnoses were made from clinical symptoms, serum measures (thyroxine and TRAb), thyroid ultrasound and orbital computed tomography.

The rearrangement links TRBV7-9 to TRBJ2-1; D might be TRBD2 (6 bases). Input material: blood. This receptor was taken from a woman in her twenties or thirties with Graves' hyperthyroidism. CDR3 coding DNA: TGTGCCAGCAGCTTAGTGGGCGGGACCAGCTCCTACAATGAGCAGTTCTTC. The encoded protein is CASSLVGGTSSYNEQFF.